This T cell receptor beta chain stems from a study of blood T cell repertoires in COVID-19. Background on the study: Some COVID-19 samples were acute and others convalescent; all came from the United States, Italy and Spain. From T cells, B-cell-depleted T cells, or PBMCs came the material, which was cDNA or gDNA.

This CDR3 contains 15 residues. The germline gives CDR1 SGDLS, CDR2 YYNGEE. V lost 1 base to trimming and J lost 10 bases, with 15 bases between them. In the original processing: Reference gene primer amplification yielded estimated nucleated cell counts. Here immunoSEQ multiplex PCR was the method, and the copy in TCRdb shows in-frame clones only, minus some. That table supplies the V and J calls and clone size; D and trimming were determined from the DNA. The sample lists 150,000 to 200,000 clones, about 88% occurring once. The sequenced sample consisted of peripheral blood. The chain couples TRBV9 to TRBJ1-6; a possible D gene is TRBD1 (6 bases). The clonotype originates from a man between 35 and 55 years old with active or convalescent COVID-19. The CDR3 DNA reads TGTGCCAGCAGCGTATCACAGGGTTTTCAATCACCCCTCCACTTT. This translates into CASSVSQGFQSPLHF.